This T cell receptor beta chain came from a study of graft-versus-host responses after intestinal transplantation. Study context: Recipients had transplants, and these were multivisceral, liver-intestinal, or isolated intestinal. Tacrolimus plus steroids were given to all recipients for about 3 years, preceded by anti-thymocyte globulin induction.

Overall study results and limits: GvH clones surfaced in recipient marrow, some emerging earlier in ileum or blood.

Notes on this clone: The antigen remains unidentified.

CDR3 length: 13 amino acids. Germline CDR1 MGHRA, CDR2 YSYEKL. With 2 bases removed from V and 5 bases from J, the gap between germline ends came to 10 bases. Profiled with immunoSEQ multiplex PCR; TCRdb holds only in-frame clones, not every one. The sample has 75,000 to 100,000 clones, over 75% seen once. The receptor was derived from a human patient who received an intestinal transplant, so some T cells may come from the graft donor. The sequences come from PBMCs, collected around 68 weeks after intestinal transplant. The rearrangement links TRBV4-1 to TRBJ2-7; no firm D call. CDR3 in amino acids: CASSQNTQNEQYF. The CDR3 region has the DNA TGCGCCAGCAGCCAAAATACCCAGAACGAGCAGTACTTC.